The 24 T cell receptor beta chains in this list originate from one sample, sequenced in a study of T cell clusters in autoimmune cytopenias (dated by TCRdb to the late 2010s). Data came from an Illumina MiSeq. To amplify TRB rearrangements, a touch-down multiplex PCR protocol was run with the TRB-A and TRB-B primer pools combined in a single tube. One entry per CDR3 protein sequence results from the TCRdb reprocessing of the reads, with DNA left out. The sample table includes about 12,000 distinct CDR3 sequences. In total, the top ten clones hold about 3% of the sample. TRB amplification used around 260 ng of peripheral blood genomic DNA, roughly 41,000 genome equivalents, per sample. Source material: peripheral blood. The receptors stem from a human donor with an autoimmune cytopenia or autoimmune hepatitis (not recorded which).

The chain is built from TRBV19 and TRBJ1-1; TCRdb's D call, TRBD1, is unchecked because there is no DNA. Germline V gene sequence: CDR1 LNHDA, CDR2 SQIVND (reference sequence). This CDR3 is built from 16 residues. Here the CDR3 reads CASRLTGLGENTEAFF.

The chain is built from TRBV21-1 and TRBJ2-3; the D gene TCRdb calls, TRBD1, cannot be checked with no DNA. TRBV21-1 is a pseudogene segment. There are 15 residues in the CDR3. This CDR3 reads CANAFGTGMADTQYF.

The chain combines TRBV18 with TRBJ2-6. Per germline, CDR1 KGHSH and CDR2 LQKENI. This CDR3 has 13 residues. CDR3 in amino acids: CASFRSGANVLTF.

The rearrangement uses TRBV5-4 and TRBJ2-5; TCRdb's D call, TRBD2, is unchecked because there is no DNA. The germline V gene has CDR1 SGHNT and CDR2 YYREEE (reference sequence). This CDR3 comprises 14 residues. The CDR3 is CASRLSGIMETQYF.

This chain joins TRBV19 and TRBJ1-2; TCRdb reports TRBD1, a call that lacks DNA to check it against. Germline V gives CDR1 LNHDA, CDR2 SQIVND (reference sequence). The CDR3 spans 13 residues. The CDR3 reads CASQDRVSYGYTF.

The chain employs TRBV5-6 and TRBJ1-2; TCRdb's D gene call, TRBD1, goes unchecked for lack of DNA. The CDR3 totals 13 residues. CDR1 and CDR2 from the germline V gene are SGHDT and YYEEEE. The CDR3 sequence: CASSFPGMGGYTF.

The chain is built from TRBV28 and TRBJ2-3; TCRdb's D call, TRBD1, is unchecked because there is no DNA. Looked up from germline, CDR1 is MDHEN and CDR2 is SYDVKM. There are 13 residues in the CDR3. The CDR3 here is CASGATNLDTQYF.

The chain has TRBV6-1 and TRBJ2-5; TCRdb selects TRBD1, and the lack of DNA leaves this call unchecked. The CDR3 has 16 amino acids. The germline V gene has CDR1 MNHNS and CDR2 SASEGT. The CDR3 reads CASSESVGQGSWSQYF.

This clonotype is classed as medium-sized by frequency. This chain links TRBV19 with TRBJ2-3; the D gene TCRdb calls, TRBD2, cannot be checked with no DNA. In germline, CDR1 is LNHDA, CDR2 SQIVND (reference sequence). This CDR3 comprises 19 residues. CDR3 in amino acids: CASSGGLAGGRANTDTQYF.

V usage is TRBV30 and J usage is TRBJ2-1; TCRdb's D call of TRBD1 is untestable without DNA. CDR3 length equals 15 residues. Germline V CDR1 and CDR2: GTSNPN, SVGIG (reference sequence). CDR3 loop: CAWSMGGQAGNEQFF.

The genes are TRBV29-1 and TRBJ1-1; the D call of TRBD1 rests on TCRdb alone, since no DNA is present to check it. The CDR3 has 13 amino acids. CDR1 and CDR2 (germline): SQVTM, ANQGSEA. Here the CDR3 reads CSVELRDRGIAFF.

According to its frequency, this clonotype is medium-sized. The chain links TRBV7-6 to TRBJ2-1; no DNA is available, so the TRBD1 call from TCRdb remains unchecked. This CDR3 has 15 residues. Germline CDR1 is SGHVS and CDR2 is FNYEAQ. CDR3 residues: CASSPGTDPYNEQFF.

This clonotype is called medium-sized based on its frequency. This sequence joins TRBV30 and TRBJ2-5; TCRdb designates TRBD1, a call that cannot be tested without DNA. The CDR3 length is 13 residues. From germline, CDR1 is GTSNPN and CDR2 SVGIG (reference sequence). CDR3 amino acids: CAWSGGLQETQYF.

The chain combines TRBV6-2 or TRBV6-3 with TRBJ2-1; no DNA is available, so the TRBD1 call from TCRdb remains unchecked. CDR1 MNHEY and CDR2 SVGEGT come from the germline V gene. The CDR3 consists of 14 residues. The CDR3 loop is CASSQRTGGDEQFF.

The chain has TRBV19 and TRBJ1-4; the TCRdb D gene call, TRBD1, has no DNA to confirm it. The CDR3 runs to 14 residues. Germline CDR1 is LNHDA and CDR2 is SQIVND (reference sequence). CDR3: CASKTGGSNEKLFF.

The gene calls are TRBV15 and TRBJ2-1; TCRdb returns TRBD1, unconfirmable since there is no DNA. The CDR3 covers 14 residues. CDR1 and CDR2 from the germline V gene are LNHNV and YYDKDF (reference sequence). The CDR3 spells CATRGGQDLNEQFF.

The chain combines TRBV18 with TRBJ2-1; lacking DNA, the TRBD1 call made by TCRdb goes unchecked. The CDR3 covers 15 residues. CDR1 and CDR2 (germline): KGHSH, LQKENI. This chain's CDR3 is CASSPPSIAPNEQFF.

This chain connects TRBV5-5 to TRBJ2-3; TCRdb's assignment of TRBD1 cannot be checked, as there is no DNA. The germline gives CDR1 SGHKS, CDR2 YYEKEE (reference sequence). The CDR3 extends over 14 amino acids. CDR3: CASSLAQGRDTQYF.

The V call is TRBV11-2, the J call TRBJ2-5. Germline V gives CDR1 SGHAT, CDR2 FQNNGV. The CDR3 is 16 amino acids. This CDR3 reads CASSLVQGWTQETQYF.

The rearrangement uses TRBV12-3 or TRBV12-4 and TRBJ2-1; TCRdb designates TRBD2, a call that cannot be tested without DNA. The length of the CDR3 is 15 residues. Here the CDR3 reads CASRGLAGGYNEQFF.

This chain's CDR3 is CASSLGAAPNNEQFF. The chain joins TRBV5-6 to TRBJ2-1; with no DNA, the TCRdb D assignment of TRBD1 cannot be verified. Germline CDR1 SGHDT, CDR2 YYEEEE. This CDR3 comprises 15 residues.

The chain carries TRBV5-6 and TRBJ1-4; TCRdb's D gene call, TRBD1, goes unchecked for lack of DNA. This CDR3 contains 13 residues. Germline V gene data show CDR1 as SGHDT and CDR2 as YYEEEE. CDR3: CANLRGTNEKLFF. Variable domain in full (rest from reference TRBV5-6 and TRBJ1-4): DAGVTQSPTHLIKTRGQQVTLRCSPKSGHDTVSWYQQALGQGPQFIFQYYEEEERQRGNFPDRFSGHQFPNYSSELNVNALLLGDSALYLCANLRGTNEKLFFGSGTQLSVL.

J is TRBJ1-1 and V is TRBV6-5; the D call of TRBD1 rests on TCRdb alone, since no DNA is present to check it. There are 13 residues in the CDR3. CDR1 is MNHEY, CDR2 SVGAGI, per germline. The CDR3 here is CASSYGTPGEAFF.

The chain couples TRBV6-6 to TRBJ2-7; TCRdb proposes TRBD1, but this gene call is untestable without DNA. Germline-derived CDR1 and CDR2 are MNHNY and SVGAGI (reference sequence). The CDR3 extends over 16 amino acids. Here the CDR3 reads CASSGSGDRQTYEQYF.